Listed here are 30 T cell receptor beta chains from one sample, sequenced in a study of neoadjuvant nivolumab and ipilimumab in lung cancer. Profiling relied on immunoSEQ multiplex PCR, and the TCRdb table lists in-frame clones only, not all of them. The table lists tens of thousands of clones, about nine tenths of them singletons. The source was peripheral blood, collected after neoadjuvant nivolumab, alone or with ipilimumab, at or shortly before surgery. Source of these receptors: an adult with non-small cell lung cancer.

The rearrangement links TRBV6-1 to TRBJ1-2; 8 bases agree with TRBD1. Trimming removed 6 bases from V and 1 base from J; junction bases left unmatched: 7. The CDR3 totals 15 residues. Germline CDR1 reads MNHNS; CDR2 reads SASEGT. For the CDR3, the DNA is TGTGCCAGCAGAAGAGACAGGGGCGGTAACTATGGCTACACCTTC. The encoded protein is CASRRDRGGNYGYTF.

The gene calls are TRBV4-1 and TRBJ1-1, with 8 bases matching TRBD1. Germline CDR1 and CDR2: MGHRA and YSYEKL. The CDR3 runs to 16 residues. J lost 0 bases, V lost 4 bases, and 7 bases had no gene match. The CDR3 spells CASSPGQGGLNTEAFF. CDR3 sequence (DNA): TGCGCCAGCAGCCCAGGACAGGGAGGGTTGAACACTGAAGCTTTCTTT.

This clone was found a few times. The chain has TRBV4-3 and TRBJ2-7; perhaps TRBD1 as D (6 bases). CDR1 is LGHNA and CDR2 is YSLEER in the germline V gene. With 0 bases removed from V and 3 bases from J, the gap between germline ends came to 15 bases. The CDR3 has 16 residues. The CDR3 loop reads CASSQDYRALDYEQYF. CDR3 nucleotide sequence: TGCGCCAGCAGCCAAGATTACAGGGCGCTTGACTACGAGCAGTACTTC.

The chain employs TRBV7-9 and TRBJ1-6; the D gene is possibly TRBD1 (5 bases). The germline V gene has CDR1 SEHNR and CDR2 FQNEAQ (reference sequence). The CDR3 totals 15 residues. V gave up 2 bases and J gave up 9 bases, with 14 bases separating them. The DNA for the CDR3 is TGTGCCAGCAGCTTAAACGGTAGGGGTACTTCACCCCTCCACTTT. It is translated as CASSLNGRGTSPLHF.

V gene TRBV7-2 combines with J gene TRBJ1-4; tentatively, D is TRBD1 (5 bases). The CDR3 is made up of 15 amino acids. Deletions cut 0 bases from V and 8 bases from J, with 13 bases between. Germline lookup yields CDR1 SGHTA and CDR2 FQGNSA. The CDR3 DNA follows: TGTGCCAGCAGCTTAGCCTCAGGGTCTGGGGAAAAACTGTTTTTT. Protein product: CASSLASGSGEKLFF.

CDR3 nucleotide sequence: TGTGCCAGCAGCCAAGAAGTCCGTGAAGCTTTCTTT. Translation gives CASSQEVREAFF. This chain links TRBV14 with TRBJ1-1, with D unresolved. The germline CDR1 and CDR2 sequences are SGHDN and FVKESK. V was cut by 0 bases and J by 7 bases, with 6 bases left in between. This CDR3 has 12 residues.

This chain joins TRBV5-1 and TRBJ2-3, with TRBD1 identical over 7 bases. V was clipped by 3 bases and J by 2 bases; unmatched bases: 6. CDR3 length: 15 residues. Germline loops: CDR1 SGHRS, CDR2 YFSETQ. CDR3 DNA sequence: TGCGCCAGCAGCTACGACAGGGTGGCCACAGATACGCAGTATTTT. It is translated as CASSYDRVATDTQYF.

The genes are TRBV9 and TRBJ2-2, with 10 positions matching TRBD2. The CDR3 length is 16 residues. V lost 0 bases to trimming and J lost 3 bases; unmatched junction nucleotides: 2. CDR1 is SGDLS and CDR2 is YYNGEE in the germline V gene. The CDR3 coding sequence is TGTGCCAGCAGCGTAGGGACTAGCGGTCACACCGGGGAGCTGTTTTTT. Amino acid sequence: CASSVGTSGHTGELFF.

V is TRBV11-3 and J is TRBJ2-1; 7 bases align to TRBD1. Germline CDR1 is SGHNT and CDR2 is YENEEA. CDR3 length: 16 amino acids. Trimming cost V 4 bases and J 2 bases; bases outside gene matches: 8. CDR3 nucleotide sequence: TGTGCCAGCAGCTCGACCGGGACAGTTGCCTACAATGAGCAGTTCTTC. Translating gives CASSSTGTVAYNEQFF.

This chain joins TRBV4-3 and TRBJ1-4, with D unclear. CDR1 LGHNA and CDR2 YSLEER come from the germline V gene. Trimming pared 1 base from V and 2 bases from J, leaving 11 bases between. The CDR3 consists of 16 residues. CDR3: CASSQARVGTNEKLFF. The CDR3 bases are TGCGCCAGCAGCCAAGCGAGGGTTGGGACTAATGAAAAACTGTTTTTT.

The genes are TRBV10-3 and TRBJ1-2; TRBD1 is a possible D gene (5 bases). CDR3 length equals 13 residues. The germline V gene has CDR1 ENHRY and CDR2 SYGVKD. With 7 bases removed from V and 5 bases from J, the gap between germline ends came to 14 bases. In nucleotides, the CDR3 is TGTGCCATCATGCAGGGCGGGGAATATGGCTACACCTTC. Translating it yields CAIMQGGEYGYTF.

The gene calls are TRBV6-5 and TRBJ1-1, with D uncertain. Deletions cut 0 bases from V and 4 bases from J, with 9 bases between. Per the germline V gene, CDR1 is MNHEY and CDR2 is SVGAGI. CDR3 length: 14 residues. As DNA, the CDR3 is TGTGCCAGCAGTTACTCAGCTCGTTCCACTGAAGCTTTCTTT. It encodes CASSYSARSTEAFF.

V usage is TRBV10-3 and J usage is TRBJ2-6; possible D gene TRBD1, 5 bases. This CDR3 has 17 residues. Looked up from germline, CDR1 is ENHRY and CDR2 is SYGVKD. V was shortened by 3 bases and J by 2 bases, with 14 bases between the two germline ends. CDR3 in amino acids: CAISEGAGMAGANVLTF. The CDR3 nucleotides read TGTGCCATCAGTGAAGGGGCCGGTATGGCTGGGGCCAACGTCCTGACTTTC.

The V gene is TRBV5-1, the J gene TRBJ1-1, with D possibly TRBD1 on 5 matching bases. The CDR3 totals 16 residues. Between the trimmed V and J ends, which lost 0 bases and 4 bases, there was a span of 16 bases. Germline values: CDR1 SGHRS, CDR2 YFSETQ. CDR3 sequence reads: CASSLAGGLARTEAFF. The CDR3 nucleotides are TGCGCCAGCAGCTTGGCCGGGGGGTTGGCCCGCACTGAAGCTTTCTTT.

The V gene is TRBV9, the J gene TRBJ1-4; perhaps TRBD1 as D (5 bases). The CDR3 runs 15 residues. Per the germline V gene, CDR1 is SGDLS and CDR2 is YYNGEE. Trimming took 4 bases from V and 0 from J, leaving 10 bases between them. Written as DNA, the CDR3 is TGTGCCAGCAGCTCTACAGGCGCAACTAATGAAAAACTGTTTTTT. Amino acids: CASSSTGATNEKLFF.

This chain joins TRBV29-1 and TRBJ1-2, with a tentative D call TRBD1 (6 bases). The CDR3 runs 11 residues. Trimming removed 6 bases from V and 6 bases from J, with 11 bases in between. Germline assignment: CDR1 SQVTM and CDR2 ANQGSEA. CDR3 loop: CSVGDNDGYTF. The CDR3 DNA follows: TGCAGCGTGGGGGACAACGATGGCTACACCTTC.

The gene calls are TRBV14 and TRBJ1-1; no firm D call. V lost 1 base to trimming and J lost 3 bases, with 6 bases between them. The germline V gene has CDR1 SGHDN and CDR2 FVKESK. This CDR3 is built from 13 residues. CDR3 bases: TGTGCCAGCAGCCAAGCGGGGTACACTGAAGCTTTCTTT. Protein sequence: CASSQAGYTEAFF. Full variable domain (outside the CDR3, taken from reference TRBV14 and TRBJ1-1): EAGVTQFPSHSVIEKGQTVTLRCDPISGHDNLYWYRRVMGKEIKFLLHFVKESKQDESGMPNNRFLAERTGGTYSTLKVQPAELEDSGVYFCASSQAGYTEAFFGQGTRLTVV.

V and J are TRBV5-1 and TRBJ2-7; TRBD1 might be the D (6 bases). Germline V gene sequence: CDR1 SGHRS, CDR2 YFSETQ. This CDR3 is 13 amino acids long. V lost 4 bases and J lost 0, with 8 bases in between. CDR3 sequence: CASSPTGSYEQYF. As DNA, the CDR3 is TGCGCCAGCAGCCCGACAGGCTCCTACGAGCAGTACTTC.

The chain has TRBV7-9 and TRBJ1-6, with D hard to call. V was pared by 5 bases and J by 8 bases, with 7 bases between. The CDR3 contains 12 residues. Germline CDR1 is SEHNR and CDR2 is FQNEAQ (reference sequence). CDR3 DNA sequence: TGTGCCAGCAGCAAGGTGGATTCACCCCTCCACTTT. It encodes CASSKVDSPLHF.

This chain links TRBV7-9 with TRBJ1-3; 7 bases map to TRBD1. This CDR3 has 17 residues. The trim removed 3 bases at V and 2 bases at J, leaving 10 bases unmatched. Germline-derived CDR1 and CDR2 are SEHNR and FQNEAQ (reference sequence). In DNA form, the CDR3 reads TGTGCCAGCAGCTTGGTCGGACAGGCTGGGGCTGGAAACACCATATATTTT. Translation: CASSLVGQAGAGNTIYF.

This clone has more than one count but fewer than ten. The rearrangement uses TRBV6-1 and TRBJ1-5; D may be TRBD1 (6 bases). Per germline, CDR1 MNHNS and CDR2 SASEGT. V was shortened by 8 bases and J by 5 bases, with 13 bases between the two germline ends. The CDR3 has 13 residues. CDR3 sequence (DNA): TGTGCCAGCGGAGGACAGTGGGATCAGCCCCAGCATTTT. Translating it yields CASGGQWDQPQHF.

The CDR3 region is CASSPGGHTDTQYF. As DNA, the CDR3 is TGTGCCAGCAGCCCTGGGGGGCACACAGATACGCAGTATTTT. The chain carries TRBV6-5 and TRBJ2-3; D possibly uses TRBD1 or TRBD2 (6 bases each). CDR1 and CDR2 (germline): MNHEY, SVGAGI. The CDR3 is 14 residues long. V lost 6 bases, J lost 2 bases, and 12 bases lay in between.

V and J are TRBV7-2 and TRBJ2-3, with D possibly TRBD1 on 8 matching bases. V was clipped by 2 bases and J by 4 bases, with 16 bases between them. Germline V gene lookup returns CDR1 SGHTA and CDR2 FQGNSA. The CDR3 is 16 amino acids. The CDR3 region has the DNA TGTGCCAGCAGCTTAAGGCCGGGGGGACAGGCAGATACGCAGTATTTT. Its translation is CASSLRPGGQADTQYF.

This chain connects TRBV11-1 to TRBJ2-2; D perhaps matches TRBD1 (7 bases). The CDR3 has 14 amino acids. V dropped 7 bases and J dropped 4 bases, with 13 bases sitting between them. Germline lookup yields CDR1 SGHAT and CDR2 FQDESV (reference sequence). For the CDR3, the DNA is TGTGCCAGCATTCCCCAGGGGGGCACCGGGGAGCTGTTTTTT. This gives the protein CASIPQGGTGELFF.

The V gene is TRBV6-5, the J gene TRBJ1-2, with 7 bases matching TRBD1. With V trimmed by 6 bases and J by 8 bases, 6 bases remained unmatched. Germline V CDR1 and CDR2: MNHEY, SVGAGI. The CDR3 totals 12 residues. CDR3 region: CASSPTGFGYTF. The CDR3 region has the DNA TGTGCCAGCAGCCCGACAGGGTTCGGCTACACCTTC.

The chain uses TRBV4-2 and TRBJ1-1, with 10 bases lining up with TRBD1. CDR1 and CDR2 (germline): LGHNA, YNFKEQ. The V gene end was trimmed by 1 base and the J gene end by 11 bases; junction bases not matched to a gene: 7. This CDR3 is 14 amino acids long. As DNA, the CDR3 is TGTGCCAGCAGCCAAGTGGGACAGGGGATTTTGGCTTTCTTT. This translates into CASSQVGQGILAFF.

This chain uses TRBV5-1 with TRBJ2-5, with D hard to call. Trimming cost V 0 bases and J 1 base, with 10 bases left between them. Germline V gene data show CDR1 as SGHRS and CDR2 as YFSETQ. This CDR3 has 15 residues. This CDR3 is CASSLETSFQETQYF. Here the CDR3 DNA reads TGCGCCAGCAGCTTGGAGACATCATTCCAAGAGACCCAGTACTTC.

The V call is TRBV25-1, the J call TRBJ1-3; 7 bases line up with TRBD1. The V and J ends lost 2 bases and 0 bases, in that order; junction bases with no gene match: 7. The CDR3 totals 17 residues. The germline gives CDR1 MGHDK, CDR2 SYGVNS. CDR3 coding DNA: TGTGCCAGCAGTGAACGCCAGGGGGGCCACTCTGGAAACACCATATATTTT. It yields the protein CASSERQGGHSGNTIYF.

This chain links TRBV11-3 with TRBJ2-3, with TRBD1 matching 8 bases. The CDR3 is 14 amino acids. With V trimmed by 6 bases and J by 4 bases, 6 bases remained unmatched. Looked up from germline, CDR1 is SGHNT and CDR2 is YENEEA. The CDR3 sequence: CASSHGQGSDTQYF. As DNA, the CDR3 is TGTGCCAGCAGTCACGGACAGGGCTCAGATACGCAGTATTTT.

The rearrangement uses TRBV5-4 and TRBJ2-2; 7 nucleotides line up with TRBD1. V lost 4 bases, J lost 7 bases, and 10 bases stayed unmatched. The length of the CDR3 is 15 residues. Germline values: CDR1 SGHNT, CDR2 YYREEE (reference sequence). CDR3 coding DNA: TGTGCCAGCAGCCTCCCGACAGGGTCGGGCGGGGAGCTGTTTTTT. Its translation: CASSLPTGSGGELFF. Combining the CDR3 with reference TRBV5-4 and TRBJ2-2 gives the whole variable domain ETGVTQSPTHLIKTRGQQVTLRCSSQSGHNTVSWYQQALGQGPQFIFQYYREEENGRGNFPPRFSGLQFPNYSSELNVNALELDDSALYLCASSLPTGSGGELFFGEGSRLTVL.